This is a list of T cell receptor beta chains from one sample in a study of T-cell memory formation after mild COVID-19. From the 5' RACE reads, TCRdb called clonotypes with MiXCR, one entry per CDR3 protein. The sample shows about 57,000 distinct CDR3 sequences, 9% to 15% of them seen only once. Material: PBMCs or a T cell subset sorted from them (not recorded which). These receptors originate from a man between 18 and 29 years old who had mild COVID-19 (a few samples of this study predate the infection). Cell type and time point are not known. Both conserved end residues are part of each CDR3. Clone size is not always given. Where it is, it says once, few, many or a class for expanded clones.

clone_size j_call v_call cdr3_aa
- TRBJ1-2 TRBV28 CASSGPVSNYGYTF
many TRBJ2-5 TRBV25-1 CASSGLAGQETQYF
many TRBJ1-1 TRBV7-3 CASSHDRWTEAFF
many TRBJ2-6 TRBV7-2 CASKGQAGANVLTF
- TRBJ2-2 TRBV5-6 CASSLTEPANTGELFF
- TRBJ1-1 TRBV20-1 CSASWSRAFF
few TRBJ2-5 TRBV6-2/TRBV6-3 CASSAGLGTQYF
- TRBJ2-1 TRBV5-4 CASSWGLGEQFF
few TRBJ1-1 TRBV20-1 CSAYRQNTEAFF
- TRBJ1-1 TRBV6-1 CASSATRASEAFF
few TRBJ1-1 TRBV27 CASSSYKGGSIEAFF
few TRBJ2-3 TRBV6-4 CASSANGARDTQYF
many TRBJ2-5 TRBV5-1 CASSFAGLETQYF
- TRBJ2-5 TRBV5-5 CASSFGSGKWEETQYF
- TRBJ1-2 TRBV7-2 CASSPEVGPTGYTF
many TRBJ2-2 TRBV20-1 CSARIPGQESTGELFF
few TRBJ2-3 TRBV5-4 CASSPTGVPSDTQYF
few TRBJ2-2 TRBV12-3/TRBV12-4 CASRPTMWYRAGTGELFF
few TRBJ1-2 TRBV7-2 CASSSRGGPGQGLHGYTF
- TRBJ1-1 TRBV12-3/TRBV12-4 CASSQTDAEAFF
- TRBJ2-2 TRBV28 CASSLLGGNTGELFF
- TRBJ1-6 TRBV7-2 CASSDGTVGSPLHF
many TRBJ1-1 TRBV7-8 CASSLVGQNTEAFF
few TRBJ1-6 TRBV6-6 CASGRPPGSPLHF
few TRBJ2-1 TRBV7-2 CASSLPPAGEQFF
- TRBJ1-1 TRBV9 CASSASGGLGTEAFF
many TRBJ2-5 TRBV7-8 CASSLASMGGGSGETQYF
few TRBJ1-2 TRBV7-2 CASSLRDREGGGYTF
- TRBJ1-1 TRBV20-1 CSARGAAEGITEAFF
many TRBJ1-2 TRBV12-3/TRBV12-4 CASSRTFDHYGYTF
few TRBJ2-7 TRBV6-6 CASSYYRTGEEQYF
- TRBJ1-4 TRBV7-2 CASSPQGPTNEKLFF
- TRBJ2-3 TRBV24-1 CATSDSRASGGTDTQYF
many TRBJ1-1 TRBV7-2 CATRIGQTNTEAFF
many TRBJ1-2 TRBV6-5 CASRGDRDKGGYTF
few TRBJ2-7 TRBV2 CAVFESGKPYEQYF
- TRBJ1-5 TRBV7-8 CASSRERGGQPQHF
many TRBJ2-5 TRBV5-1 CASSLLPLGQKETQYF
few TRBJ2-3 TRBV2 CASSETLTGLATDTQYF
- TRBJ1-2 TRBV3-1 CASSRGPDYGYTF
- TRBJ2-3 TRBV20-1 CSARVEGLRYTQYF
- TRBJ1-2 TRBV10-3 CAISALLISREGDYGYTF
- TRBJ2-1 TRBV7-2 CASRDAGLVINEQFF
few TRBJ1-2 TRBV7-9 CASSLPSGVGGYTF
- TRBJ2-2 TRBV7-9 CASSLSGGANTGELFF